These T cell receptor beta chains were read from a single sample in a study of T cells after yellow fever vaccination. TCRdb used MiXCR to reprocess the 5' RACE reads, holding one entry per CDR3 protein. This sample has nearly 300,000 distinct CDR3 sequences, with approximately 10% found just once. Here the sequenced sample was CD4+ T cells sorted from PBMCs, taken 5 days after the yellow fever booster vaccination. The receptors here all came from a man aged 18 to 30 who received the YFV17D yellow fever vaccine. The CDR3 runs from the conserved cysteine through the conserved F or W. A D gene is named only where the DNA matches it firmly. Part of the rows lack a size; the others show once, few, many or a class for expanded clones.

v_call,d_call,j_call,clone_size,cdr3_aa,cdr3_nt
TRBV11-2,.,TRBJ1-1,many,CASSLNGETEAFF,TGTGCCAGCAGCTTGAACGGGGAGACTGAAGCTTTCTTT
TRBV12-3/TRBV12-4,.,TRBJ2-2,few,CASSLLNTDTGELFF,TGTGCCAGCAGTTTACTCAATACAGACACCGGGGAGCTGTTTTTT
TRBV19,TRBD1,TRBJ2-2,few,CASSPRQGITGELFF,TGTGCCAGTAGCCCAAGACAGGGAATCACCGGGGAGCTGTTTTTT
TRBV6-6,TRBD1,TRBJ2-7,.,CASTTDRGYEQYF,TGTGCCAGCACGACGGACAGGGGCTACGAGCAGTACTTC
TRBV12-5,.,TRBJ1-2,.,CASGSEGLYGYTF,TGTGCTAGTGGTTCGGAAGGCCTCTATGGCTACACCTTC
TRBV20-1,TRBD1,TRBJ2-7,few,CSARRDSLSYEQYF,TGCAGTGCTAGAAGGGACAGCCTCTCCTACGAGCAGTACTTC
TRBV6-5,TRBD1,TRBJ2-1,once,CASSAGTGSTLGNEQFF,TGTGCCAGCAGTGCCGGGACAGGATCCACGTTAGGCAATGAGCAGTTCTTC
TRBV6-2/TRBV6-3,TRBD1,TRBJ2-2,few,CASTFGQGFINGELFF,TGTGCCAGCACCTTCGGACAGGGCTTTATTAACGGGGAGCTGTTTTTT
TRBV6-6,TRBD1,TRBJ1-2,.,CASSKPGQGHSGYTF,TGTGCCAGCAGTAAGCCCGGACAGGGGCACTCTGGCTACACCTTC
TRBV6-2/TRBV6-3,.,TRBJ2-4,.,CASRPVAFGNIQYF,TGTGCCAGCAGACCCGTCGCATTCGGAAACATTCAGTACTTC
TRBV4-2,TRBD2,TRBJ2-5,.,CASSQELAGGQETQYF,TGTGCCAGCAGCCAAGAACTAGCGGGGGGCCAAGAGACCCAGTACTTC
TRBV11-2,.,TRBJ1-2,.,CASSSTPLGGYTF,TGTGCCAGCAGCTCGACACCTTTGGGCGGCTACACCTTC
TRBV7-2,.,TRBJ2-2,.,CASSNIRGGELFF,TGTGCCAGCAGCAATATACGGGGCGGGGAGCTGTTTTTT
TRBV29-1,.,TRBJ2-3,.,CSVGATYTQYF,TGCAGCGTTGGTGCCACCTATACGCAGTATTTT
TRBV6-1,.,TRBJ2-5,many,CASTLTGARETQYF,TGTGCCAGCACTTTGACGGGGGCTCGGGAGACCCAGTACTTC
TRBV11-2,.,TRBJ2-3,many,CASSRASTDTQYF,TGTGCCAGCAGCCGAGCTAGCACAGATACGCAGTATTTT
TRBV6-5,TRBD1,TRBJ1-5,.,CASSIGQGSNQPQHF,TGTGCCAGCAGTATCGGACAGGGGAGCAATCAGCCCCAGCATTTT
TRBV11-3,.,TRBJ2-1,.,CASIRGPYNEQFF,TGTGCCAGCATTCGGGGGCCCTACAATGAGCAGTTCTTC
TRBV25-1,TRBD2,TRBJ2-3,.,CASSVTSGGDTDTQYF,TGTGCCAGCAGCGTCACTAGCGGGGGGGACACAGATACGCAGTATTTT
TRBV20-1,.,TRBJ1-5,few,CSARGGGSNQPQHF,TGCAGTGCTAGAGGGGGGGGAAGCAATCAGCCCCAGCATTTT
TRBV7-2,TRBD2,TRBJ2-1,.,CASSYGTTIVDEQFF,TGTGCCAGCAGCTATGGGACTACTATAGTCGATGAGCAGTTCTTC
TRBV7-9,TRBD1,TRBJ1-2,few,CASSPKGQGHGYTF,TGTGCCAGCAGCCCAAAGGGACAGGGCCATGGCTACACCTTC
TRBV2,.,TRBJ2-3,many,CASSELDTQYF,TGTGCCAGCAGTGAACTAGATACGCAGTATTTT
TRBV10-3,.,TRBJ1-5,few,CAISERQSNQPQHF,TGTGCCATCAGTGAGCGCCAGAGCAATCAGCCCCAGCATTTT
TRBV29-1,TRBD1,TRBJ1-2,many,CSVESGTGSRGYTF,TGCAGCGTTGAATCGGGGACAGGGTCGAGGGGCTACACCTTC
TRBV5-1,TRBD2,TRBJ2-7,.,CASSLTSGGYYEQYF,TGCGCCAGCAGCCTAACTAGCGGGGGATACTACGAGCAGTACTTC
TRBV7-2,TRBD2,TRBJ2-4,few,CASSLVGTGLAVILAKNIQYF,TGTGCCAGCAGCTTAGTAGGGACGGGACTAGCGGTAATACTAGCCAAAAACATTCAGTACTTC
TRBV28,TRBD1,TRBJ2-7,few,CASSTTGTGLYEQYF,TGTGCCAGCAGTACTACCGGGACAGGGCTTTACGAGCAGTACTTC